Below, 30 T cell receptor beta chains from the same sample are listed, as sequenced in a study of human T cells and chemical hapten exposure (dated by TCRdb to the early 2020s). Preparation of the library involved RACE. These reads were obtained on a NextSeq 500. In TCRdb, the public reads were trimmed at Q25 with fastp and aligned with MiXCR, with productive beta chains retained. A single entry per CDR3 protein holds the most common genes and DNA from its merged rows. The sample includes 100,000 or so distinct CDR3 sequences, with under 40% observed a single time. Of the sample, 2.5% to 3% falls within the top ten clones. Interpreted using the paper, the time point label stands for: patch test 3, about 24 weeks after DPC sensitization. This specimen's treatment or condition label, interpreted: therapeutic diphenylcyclopropenone sensitization with weekly scalp DPC. The sample was whole blood, taken in connection with sensitization to the hapten diphenylcyclopropenone (DPC). These receptor sequences come from a man in his forties or fifties with alopecia areata. Some clones in this sample may be carry-over from other donors' samples.

This clonotype has only a few counts. The CDR3 here is CASSEDGWGYSNQPQHF. In DNA, the CDR3 is TGTGCCAGCAGTGAAGATGGCTGGGGCTATAGCAATCAGCCCCAGCATTTT. J is TRBJ1-5 and V is TRBV6-1, with D possibly TRBD1 on 5 matching bases. Germline CDR1 and CDR2: MNHNS and SASEGT. The CDR3 is 17 residues long. Trimming left V 1 base short and J 0 bases short, with 13 bases between.

The chain joins TRBV6-2 or TRBV6-3 to TRBJ2-3, with 12 bases identical to TRBD2. V was clipped by 2 bases and J by 5 bases; unmatched bases: 2. Germline CDR1 MNHEY, CDR2 SVGEGT. This CDR3 spans 15 amino acids. For the CDR3, the DNA is TGTGCCAGCAGTTACGGGACTAGCGGGTTAGATACGCAGTATTTT. Encoded protein: CASSYGTSGLDTQYF.

In DNA, the CDR3 is TGTGCCAGCAGCCCTGGACAGCTATCTAGCACAGATACGCAGTATTTT. Encoded protein: CASSPGQLSSTDTQYF. V is TRBV7-6 and J is TRBJ2-3; D might be TRBD1 (6 bases). The CDR3 is made up of 16 amino acids. V dropped 5 bases and J dropped 0 bases, with 15 bases sitting between them. Looked up from germline, CDR1 is SGHVS and CDR2 is FNYEAQ.

The CDR3 DNA reads as TGTGCCAGCAGCCCCTCGAGCGGGGTAATGAACACTGAAGCTTTCTTT. Translation: CASSPSSGVMNTEAFF. The gene calls are TRBV7-3 and TRBJ1-1, with no clear D. The CDR3 is made up of 16 amino acids. V lost 5 bases, J lost 0 bases, and 16 bases lay in between. Germline lookup yields CDR1 SGHTA and CDR2 FQGTGA.

This CDR3 is CAIKSGENNEKLFF. For the CDR3, the DNA is TGTGCCATCAAATCAGGGGAGAATAATGAAAAACTGTTTTTT. The chain carries TRBV10-3 and TRBJ1-4; D is possibly TRBD1 (6 bases). V shed 7 bases and J shed 4 bases, with 13 bases lying between them. In germline, CDR1 is ENHRY, CDR2 SYGVKD. CDR3 length equals 14 residues.

In nucleotides, the CDR3 is TGTGCCAGCAGCTTATCACTACTCCGACCCGCAGATACGCAGTATTTT. This gives the protein CASSLSLLRPADTQYF. This chain links TRBV7-2 with TRBJ2-3, with unresolved D. This CDR3 is built from 16 residues. The V gene lost 2 bases and the J gene lost 4 bases, with 16 bases spanning the gap. Germline V gene sequence: CDR1 SGHTA, CDR2 FQGNSA.

This clonotype appeared a few times. The chain couples TRBV28 to TRBJ1-1; D not certain. Per the germline V gene, CDR1 is MDHEN and CDR2 is SYDVKM. The CDR3 runs to 11 residues. Trimming stripped 6 bases from V and 1 base from J, with 3 bases between. The CDR3 coding sequence is TGTGCCAGCAGCAAGAACACTGAAGCTTTCTTT. Protein product: CASSKNTEAFF.

J is TRBJ1-5 and V is TRBV27; D unclear. The length of the CDR3 is 14 residues. Trimming cost V 3 bases and J 5 bases, with 11 bases left between them. Germline V gives CDR1 MNHEY, CDR2 SMNVEV (reference sequence). CDR3 region: CASSFRGLDQPQHF. CDR3 sequence (DNA): TGTGCCAGCAGTTTTCGGGGTTTGGATCAGCCCCAGCATTTT.

This clonotype has a single count. V usage is TRBV7-2 and J usage is TRBJ2-1; 8 bases align to TRBD2. Germline lookup yields CDR1 SGHTA and CDR2 FQGNSA. V gave up 0 bases and J gave up 2 bases; unmatched junction bases: 9. This CDR3 region has 18 residues. The CDR3 spells CASSLAGGIAGPYNEQFF. The CDR3 coding sequence is TGTGCCAGCAGCTTAGCGGGGGGTATAGCGGGGCCCTACAATGAGCAGTTCTTC. The entire variable domain, with the rest obtained from reference TRBV7-2 and TRBJ2-1, is as follows: GAGVSQSPSNKVTEKGKDVELRCDPISGHTALYWYRQSLGQGLEFLIYFQGNSAPDKSGLPSDRFSAERTGGSVSTLTIQRTQQEDSAVYLCASSLAGGIAGPYNEQFFGPGTRLTVL.

In nucleotides, the CDR3 is TGCAGTGCTAGAGACCCACGGACTAGTGGGGAGACCCAGTACTTC. It yields the protein CSARDPRTSGETQYF. The J gene is TRBJ2-5, the V gene TRBV20-1, with 7 bases fitting TRBD2. From germline, CDR1 is DFQATT and CDR2 SNEGSKA (reference sequence). The ends lost 0 bases at V and 5 bases at J; junction bases unmatched: 9. The length of the CDR3 is 15 residues.

The chain has TRBV18 and TRBJ2-6; 7 bases match TRBD1. Germline CDR1 is KGHSH and CDR2 is LQKENI. The CDR3 spans 19 residues. Trimming cost V 1 base and J 0 bases; bases outside gene matches: 9. In nucleotides, the CDR3 is TGTGCCAGCTCACCACGGAGCAGGGGGTTCAGCTCTGGGGCCAACGTCCTGACTTTC. This codes for CASSPRSRGFSSGANVLTF.

The chain recombines TRBV12-3 or TRBV12-4 with TRBJ1-4, with a possible D match to TRBD1 (6 bases). This CDR3 has 13 residues. The germline V and J ends were trimmed by 2 bases and 8 bases, with 9 bases remaining between them. The CDR3 spells CASSLYREEKLFF. CDR3 in DNA: TGTGCCAGCAGTTTATACAGGGAAGAAAAACTGTTTTTT.

This clonotype has more than one count but fewer than ten. The CDR3 region has the DNA TGCAGTGCTAGAGATCCACGGGTTCCAAGTCAGCCCCAGCATTTT. Encoded protein: CSARDPRVPSQPQHF. J is TRBJ1-5 and V is TRBV20-1; D gene unclear. The CDR3 has 15 amino acids. Deletions cut 0 bases from V and 6 bases from J, with 15 bases between. Germline loops: CDR1 DFQATT, CDR2 SNEGSKA (reference sequence).

V usage is TRBV18 and J usage is TRBJ2-3; D is unresolved. Germline CDR1 is KGHSH and CDR2 is LQKENI. The CDR3 totals 14 residues. V was clipped by 5 bases and J by 0 bases, with 9 bases between them. The CDR3 loop reads CASSAFSSTDTQYF. In nucleotides, the CDR3 is TGTGCCAGCTCAGCTTTTTCTAGCACAGATACGCAGTATTTT.

The J gene is TRBJ2-1, the V gene TRBV6-5; D might be TRBD2 (6 bases). Trimming removed 7 bases at V and 8 bases at J, with 18 bases between. CDR3 length equals 14 residues. CDR1 MNHEY and CDR2 SVGAGI come from the germline V gene. The CDR3 region is CASIGGIAWDEQFF. CDR3 sequence (DNA): TGTGCCAGCATTGGGGGGATCGCTTGGGATGAGCAGTTCTTC.

This clonotype was seen more than once but under ten times. V usage is TRBV5-5 and J usage is TRBJ2-7; TRBD1 matches 7 bases. From germline, CDR1 is SGHKS and CDR2 YYEKEE (reference sequence). The CDR3 has 14 residues. Unmatched junction bases numbered 9, after V lost 4 bases and J lost 5 bases. The CDR3: CASSPRDSYNEQYV. The CDR3 bases are TGTGCCAGCAGCCCCCGGGACAGCTACAACGAGCAGTACGTC.

CDR3 DNA sequence: TGCAGTGCTAGGGCGGCTCTATTTCCCTGGCAGTACGTC. As protein: CSARAALFPWQYV. V usage is TRBV20-1 and J usage is TRBJ2-7; the D is unclear. V was clipped by 3 bases and J by 9 bases, with 18 bases between them. The CDR3 is 13 amino acids. In germline, CDR1 is DFQATT, CDR2 SNEGSKA (reference sequence).

This clonotype was counted between two and nine times. V usage is TRBV6-2 or TRBV6-3 and J usage is TRBJ1-5, with D unclear. Trimming took off 6 bases at V and 0 bases at J, with 9 bases between the two ends. Germline V gene sequence: CDR1 MNHEY, CDR2 SVGEGT. This CDR3 contains 14 residues. CDR3: CASSATSSNQPQHF. The CDR3 nucleotides read TGTGCCAGCAGCGCCACATCTAGCAATCAGCCCCAGCATTTT.

This clonotype was observed a handful of times. This rearrangement joins TRBV7-2 to TRBJ2-3; 13 bases map to TRBD2. The CDR3 runs 17 residues. Germline V CDR1 and CDR2: SGHTA, FQGNSA. After removal of 4 bases from V and 2 bases from J, the junction contained 6 bases not matched to a gene. CDR3 residues: CASSSELAGGVTDTQYF. CDR3 DNA sequence: TGTGCCAGCAGCTCAGAACTAGCGGGAGGGGTCACAGATACGCAGTATTTT. Looking up the rest from reference TRBV7-2 and TRBJ2-3 gives the full variable domain: GAGVSQSPSNKVTEKGKDVELRCDPISGHTALYWYRQSLGQGLEFLIYFQGNSAPDKSGLPSDRFSAERTGGSVSTLTIQRTQQEDSAVYLCASSSELAGGVTDTQYFGPGTRLTVL.

This clonotype was seen only a few times. The genes are TRBV6-5 and TRBJ2-7; TRBD1 is a possible D gene (7 bases). Germline V gene lookup returns CDR1 MNHEY and CDR2 SVGAGI. V was pared by 11 bases and J by 2 bases, with 13 bases between. The CDR3 consists of 12 residues. The CDR3 sequence is CASRGVAYEQYF. As DNA, the CDR3 is TGTGCCTCCAGGGGGGTCGCCTACGAGCAGTACTTC.

This clonotype was seen a few times. The chain carries TRBV28 and TRBJ2-3; 10 nucleotides line up with TRBD2. The V gene end was trimmed by 4 bases and the J gene end by 2 bases; junction bases not matched to a gene: 12. This CDR3 comprises 18 residues. Germline values: CDR1 MDHEN, CDR2 SYDVKM. The CDR3 sequence: CASSSRQSGRGLTDTQYF. CDR3 coding DNA: TGTGCCAGCAGTTCACGACAAAGCGGGAGGGGGCTCACAGATACGCAGTATTTT.

The rearrangement uses TRBV20-1 and TRBJ2-7, with 10 positions matching TRBD2. The CDR3 sequence is 14 residues long. Trimming removed 5 bases from V and 3 bases from J; junction bases left unmatched: 7. Germline loops: CDR1 DFQATT, CDR2 SNEGSKA (reference sequence). CDR3 region: CSAVLAGASYEQYF. In nucleotides, the CDR3 is TGCAGTGCTGTTCTAGCGGGAGCCAGCTACGAGCAGTACTTC.

Only a few counts were recorded for this clonotype. The chain combines TRBV13 with TRBJ2-7; 7 bases map to TRBD2. The length of the CDR3 is 14 residues. V lost 5 bases, J lost 0 bases, and 4 bases stayed unmatched. CDR1 and CDR2 from the germline V gene are PRHDT and FYEKMQ (reference sequence). The CDR3 sequence: CASSPRGSSYEQYV. The CDR3 DNA reads as TGTGCCAGCAGCCCCCGCGGGAGCTCCTACGAGCAGTACGTC.

This clonotype was observed a few times. V gene TRBV5-1 combines with J gene TRBJ2-3; possible D gene TRBD2, 6 bases. V was pared by 0 bases and J by 6 bases, with 17 bases between. Germline V CDR1 and CDR2: SGHRS, YFSETQ. The CDR3 is 16 residues long. CDR3 nucleotides: TGCGCCAGCAGCTTGGCCTTGGGGACTTCCATGGATACGCAGTATTTT. It codes for CASSLALGTSMDTQYF. Full variable domain (outside the CDR3, taken from reference TRBV5-1 and TRBJ2-3): KAGVTQTPRYLIKTRGQQVTLSCSPISGHRSVSWYQQTPGQGLQFLFEYFSETQRNKGNFPGRFSGRQFSNSRSEMNVSTLELGDSALYLCASSLALGTSMDTQYFGPGTRLTVL.

The chain employs TRBV5-6 and TRBJ2-3; TRBD2 is a possible D gene (6 bases). The CDR3 is 15 residues long. Trimming took 4 bases from V and 3 from J, leaving 15 bases between them. Germline V lookup: CDR1 SGHDT, CDR2 YYEEEE. The CDR3 is CASSRRLEYTDTQYF. The CDR3 region has the DNA TGTGCCAGCAGCAGAAGACTAGAGTATACAGATACGCAGTATTTT. Variable domain in full (rest from reference TRBV5-6 and TRBJ2-3): DAGVTQSPTHLIKTRGQQVTLRCSPKSGHDTVSWYQQALGQGPQFIFQYYEEEERQRGNFPDRFSGHQFPNYSSELNVNALLLGDSALYLCASSRRLEYTDTQYFGPGTRLTVL.

This clonotype was counted only a few times. The chain employs TRBV6-5 and TRBJ2-2; no definite D call. The CDR3 sequence is 12 residues long. Between the trimmed V and J ends, which lost 8 bases and 2 bases, there was a span of 6 bases. The germline V gene encodes CDR1 MNHEY and CDR2 SVGAGI. In DNA form, the CDR3 reads TGTGCCAGCGCAGTAAACACCGGGGAGCTGTTTTTT. Translation: CASAVNTGELFF.

This clonotype occurred a few times. This chain joins TRBV3-1 and TRBJ2-7; D unclear. This CDR3 comprises 16 residues. Trimming stripped 3 bases from V and 2 bases from J, with 17 bases between. The germline CDR1 and CDR2 sequences are LGHDT and YNNKEL (reference sequence). CDR3 coding DNA: TGTGCCAGCAGCCAGGGCCGACGGCCTGCCCCCTACGAGCAGTACTTC. Its translation: CASSQGRRPAPYEQYF.

This clonotype has a handful of counts. The V and J genes are TRBV6-5 and TRBJ2-3; 7 positions match TRBD1. CDR3 length: 13 residues. Trimming cost V 6 bases and J 7 bases; bases outside gene matches: 7. Germline V gene data show CDR1 as MNHEY and CDR2 as SVGAGI. The CDR3 DNA reads as TGTGCCAGCAGAAACACAGGGGAAAATACGCAGTATTTT. Translation: CASRNTGENTQYF.

The rearrangement links TRBV29-1 to TRBJ2-5; a possible D gene is TRBD1 (6 bases). The V gene lost 4 bases and the J gene lost 5 bases, with 17 bases spanning the gap. Germline V gives CDR1 SQVTM, CDR2 ANQGSEA. This CDR3 region has 14 residues. CDR3 nucleotides: TGCAGCGTTGGATTGCCAGGGGTCGATGAGACCCAGTACTTC. This sequence encodes CSVGLPGVDETQYF.

The table lists this clonotype with a few counts. The chain couples TRBV7-9 to TRBJ2-1; TRBD2 matches at 9 bases. In germline, CDR1 is SEHNR, CDR2 FQNEAQ (reference sequence). This CDR3 comprises 15 residues. Trimming removed 5 bases from V and 7 bases from J; junction bases left unmatched: 9. CDR3 DNA: TGTGCCAGCAGCCCCTCAGGACTAGCGAGGAATGAGCAGTTCTTC. Translating gives CASSPSGLARNEQFF.